This is a list of T cell receptor beta chains from one sample in a study of regulatory T cells in long-lasting Graves disease. TCRdb re-analysed the multiplex PCR reads in MiXCR, keeping a single row per CDR3 protein. The sample has about 620,000 distinct CDR3 sequences; about 16% are singletons. These sequences were also reported in another study, on T cells in Graves' hyperthyroidism and ophthalmopathy.

Here the sequenced sample was peripheral blood mononuclear cells (PBMCs), taken at new diagnosis, from a patient treated with antithyroid drugs. All receptors come from a woman between 25 and 40 years old with Graves disease. The CDR3 runs from the conserved cysteine through the conserved F or W. The order of the fields is clone size, J gene, V gene, D gene, CDR3 DNA, CDR3 protein. The D gene is left open where the match is weak. A clone size is listed for some rows: how often the clone was seen (once, few, many), or a class if it is expanded.

abundance: few; j_gene: TRBJ2-7; v_gene: TRBV19; d_gene: .; CDR3nt: TGTGCCAGTAGTATAGGGGACGGGAGCTCCTACGAGCAGTACTTC; CDR3aa: CASSIGDGSSYEQYF
abundance: .; j_gene: TRBJ2-1; v_gene: TRBV10-3; d_gene: TRBD1; CDR3nt: TGTGCCATCAATGAGTCGATAGTCGGGACAGGGGGGACTGAGCAGTTCTTC; CDR3aa: CAINESIVGTGGTEQFF
abundance: .; j_gene: TRBJ2-7; v_gene: TRBV27; d_gene: TRBD1; CDR3nt: TGTGCCAGCAGGGTCTGGGGGGTCCGGGACAGGGGGCAAGAGCAGTACTTC; CDR3aa: CASRVWGVRDRGQEQYF
abundance: many; j_gene: TRBJ2-5; v_gene: TRBV6-2/TRBV6-3; d_gene: .; CDR3nt: TGTGCCAGCAGTTATTTTCCAGGGGAGACCCAGTACTTC; CDR3aa: CASSYFPGETQYF
abundance: .; j_gene: TRBJ2-3; v_gene: TRBV25-1; d_gene: .; CDR3nt: TGTGCCAGCAGTGAAAACGGTGTGGATACGCAGTATTTT; CDR3aa: CASSENGVDTQYF
abundance: many; j_gene: TRBJ2-1; v_gene: TRBV7-8; d_gene: .; CDR3nt: TGTGCCATCCCTTGGCAGGGCGATGAGCAGTTCTTC; CDR3aa: CAIPWQGDEQFF
abundance: many; j_gene: TRBJ1-2; v_gene: TRBV3-1; d_gene: .; CDR3nt: TGTGCCAGCAGCCAAGAGGCAGGGGAAATCGATGGCTACACCTTC; CDR3aa: CASSQEAGEIDGYTF
abundance: many; j_gene: TRBJ1-2; v_gene: TRBV6-2/TRBV6-3; d_gene: .; CDR3nt: TGTGCCAGCAGTTCAGGGGTCGATGGCTACACCTTC; CDR3aa: CASSSGVDGYTF
abundance: many; j_gene: TRBJ2-7; v_gene: TRBV20-1; d_gene: TRBD1; CDR3nt: TGCAGTGCCGATGGGACAGGGGCCTACGAGCAGTACTTC; CDR3aa: CSADGTGAYEQYF
abundance: once; j_gene: TRBJ2-3; v_gene: TRBV7-3; d_gene: .; CDR3nt: TGTGCCAGCAGCTTACTTAGCACAGATACGCGGTATTTT; CDR3aa: CASSLLSTDTRYF
abundance: few; j_gene: TRBJ2-3; v_gene: TRBV29-1; d_gene: TRBD2; CDR3nt: TGCAGCGTTGACCGTTTTAGCGGGAGAAGCACAGATACGCAGTATTTT; CDR3aa: CSVDRFSGRSTDTQYF
abundance: many; j_gene: TRBJ1-4; v_gene: TRBV28; d_gene: .; CDR3nt: TGTGCCAGCAGTTACAGTGAAAAACTGTTTTTT; CDR3aa: CASSYSEKLFF
abundance: many; j_gene: TRBJ2-5; v_gene: TRBV12-3/TRBV12-4; d_gene: .; CDR3nt: TGTGCCAGCACCGTCGACTTAACGGAGACCCAGTACTTC; CDR3aa: CASTVDLTETQYF
abundance: .; j_gene: TRBJ1-1; v_gene: TRBV20-1; d_gene: TRBD1; CDR3nt: TGCAGTGCTAGAGATCGGACAGGGCGGCGGACTGAAGCTTTCTTT; CDR3aa: CSARDRTGRRTEAFF
abundance: many; j_gene: TRBJ1-1; v_gene: TRBV5-1; d_gene: TRBD1; CDR3nt: TGCGCCAGCAGCTCAAAACAGGGGGCGCAGACTGAAGCTTTCTTT; CDR3aa: CASSSKQGAQTEAFF
abundance: many; j_gene: TRBJ1-6; v_gene: TRBV28; d_gene: .; CDR3nt: TGTGCCAGCAGTTTATACCCAAGCAATTCACCCCTCCACTTT; CDR3aa: CASSLYPSNSPLHF
abundance: .; j_gene: TRBJ1-2; v_gene: TRBV10-3; d_gene: .; CDR3nt: TGTGCCATCAGTAACGGGCCCTTAGCTCACTATGGCTACACCTTC; CDR3aa: CAISNGPLAHYGYTF
abundance: few; j_gene: TRBJ2-1; v_gene: TRBV13; d_gene: TRBD2; CDR3nt: TGTGCCAGCACTCCCCCAGCCAAAAGCGGGAGGAGGTGGAATGAGCAGTTCTTC; CDR3aa: CASTPPAKSGRRWNEQFF
abundance: .; j_gene: TRBJ1-2; v_gene: TRBV29-1; d_gene: .; CDR3nt: TGCAGCGTTGTTGTTGTGGGCTATGGCTACACCTTC; CDR3aa: CSVVVVGYGYTF
abundance: many; j_gene: TRBJ1-3; v_gene: TRBV2; d_gene: .; CDR3nt: TGTGCCAGTAAGGACAGAGGAAACACCATATATTTT; CDR3aa: CASKDRGNTIYF
abundance: .; j_gene: TRBJ1-2; v_gene: TRBV6-4; d_gene: .; CDR3nt: TGTGCCAGCAGTGACCAGGGGACCTCAAACTATGGCTACACCTTC; CDR3aa: CASSDQGTSNYGYTF
abundance: .; j_gene: TRBJ2-2; v_gene: TRBV28; d_gene: .; CDR3nt: TGTGCCAGCAGTTTATGGGAATTCGGGGAGCTGTTTTTT; CDR3aa: CASSLWEFGELFF
abundance: .; j_gene: TRBJ1-4; v_gene: TRBV12-3/TRBV12-4; d_gene: .; CDR3nt: TGTGCCAGCAGCCACCCGCGAGGGGCGGGTGAAAAACTGTTTTTT; CDR3aa: CASSHPRGAGEKLFF
abundance: few; j_gene: TRBJ2-7; v_gene: TRBV10-2; d_gene: TRBD2; CDR3nt: TGCGCCAGCAGTGAGTCGACTAGCTGGACGTACGAGCAGTACTTC; CDR3aa: CASSESTSWTYEQYF
abundance: many; j_gene: TRBJ1-1; v_gene: TRBV30; d_gene: .; CDR3nt: TGTGCCTGGAGTGTACAGATGAACACTGAAGCTTTCTTT; CDR3aa: CAWSVQMNTEAFF
abundance: many; j_gene: TRBJ2-3; v_gene: TRBV5-1; d_gene: TRBD2; CDR3nt: TGCGCCAGCAGTGACGGCGGGAGTGGGAATACGCAGTATTTT; CDR3aa: CASSDGGSGNTQYF
abundance: .; j_gene: TRBJ2-3; v_gene: TRBV20-1; d_gene: .; CDR3nt: TGCAGTGCCCCTCAGGAGGGGCGTACAGATACGCAGTATTTT; CDR3aa: CSAPQEGRTDTQYF
abundance: few; j_gene: TRBJ2-1; v_gene: TRBV18; d_gene: .; CDR3nt: TGTGCCAGCTCACCACCGAATCGTAACAATGAGCAGTTCTTC; CDR3aa: CASSPPNRNNEQFF
abundance: .; j_gene: TRBJ2-3; v_gene: TRBV10-3; d_gene: TRBD2; CDR3nt: TGTGCCATCAGTGAGTCGGTAGCGGGAGTCACAGATACGCAGTATTTT; CDR3aa: CAISESVAGVTDTQYF
abundance: .; j_gene: TRBJ2-2; v_gene: TRBV12-3/TRBV12-4; d_gene: .; CDR3nt: TGTGCCAGCAGCTACAAAATGGGCCCCGGGGAGCTGTTTTTT; CDR3aa: CASSYKMGPGELFF
abundance: .; j_gene: TRBJ2-4; v_gene: TRBV11-2; d_gene: TRBD2; CDR3nt: TGTGCCAGCAGCAGACTTAGCGGGCCCAAAAACATTCAGTACTTC; CDR3aa: CASSRLSGPKNIQYF
abundance: many; j_gene: TRBJ2-3; v_gene: TRBV5-1; d_gene: TRBD2; CDR3nt: TGTGCCAGCAGTTTAGCGGGGAGGGGCACAGATACGCAGTATTTT; CDR3aa: CASSLAGRGTDTQYF
abundance: few; j_gene: TRBJ1-4; v_gene: TRBV7-9; d_gene: .; CDR3nt: TGTGCCAGCAGCTTATACAGTGCCCCGGAAAAACTGTTTTTT; CDR3aa: CASSLYSAPEKLFF
abundance: many; j_gene: TRBJ2-7; v_gene: TRBV6-1; d_gene: .; CDR3nt: TGTGCCAGCAGTAAAGCCTACGAGCAGTACTTC; CDR3aa: CASSKAYEQYF
abundance: many; j_gene: TRBJ1-2; v_gene: TRBV2; d_gene: .; CDR3nt: TGTGCCAGCAGTGTCTCCAGTTCCCAATATGGCTACACCTTC; CDR3aa: CASSVSSSQYGYTF
abundance: many; j_gene: TRBJ1-6; v_gene: TRBV13; d_gene: .; CDR3nt: TGTGCCAGCAGCACTCGGGCAAATTCACCCCTCCACTTT; CDR3aa: CASSTRANSPLHF
abundance: .; j_gene: TRBJ2-1; v_gene: TRBV7-2; d_gene: .; CDR3nt: TGTGCCAGCAGCTTAGGTCGGGGTTATGAGCAGTTCTTC; CDR3aa: CASSLGRGYEQFF
abundance: many; j_gene: TRBJ2-7; v_gene: TRBV2; d_gene: TRBD2; CDR3nt: TGTGCCAGCAGTGATCCCGGGGGGGCAGTCTCCTACGAGCAGTACTTC; CDR3aa: CASSDPGGAVSYEQYF
abundance: many; j_gene: TRBJ2-3; v_gene: TRBV7-6; d_gene: .; CDR3nt: TGTGCCAGCAGCTTAGCGCGACAATCAGATACGCAGTATTTT; CDR3aa: CASSLARQSDTQYF
abundance: many; j_gene: TRBJ1-1; v_gene: TRBV12-3/TRBV12-4; d_gene: .; CDR3nt: TGTGCCAGCATTTGGGCGGGGAAAGGGACTGAAGCTTTCTTT; CDR3aa: CASIWAGKGTEAFF
abundance: few; j_gene: TRBJ2-4; v_gene: TRBV27; d_gene: .; CDR3nt: TGTGCCAGCAGTACTCTTGGGGGCACCAAAAACATTCAGTACTTC; CDR3aa: CASSTLGGTKNIQYF
abundance: .; j_gene: TRBJ2-2; v_gene: TRBV13; d_gene: TRBD2; CDR3nt: TGTGCCAGCACTCAAGCGGGGAGGGGATGGTCCGGGGAGCTGTTTTTT; CDR3aa: CASTQAGRGWSGELFF
abundance: many; j_gene: TRBJ1-4; v_gene: TRBV12-3/TRBV12-4; d_gene: .; CDR3nt: TGTGCCAGCAGTTTAGCCGGACAGTTAGGTGAAAAACTGTTTTTT; CDR3aa: CASSLAGQLGEKLFF
abundance: .; j_gene: TRBJ1-6; v_gene: TRBV19; d_gene: .; CDR3nt: TGTGCCAGTAAAGAATCGTGGGACTCACCCCTCCACTTT; CDR3aa: CASKESWDSPLHF
abundance: many; j_gene: TRBJ1-4; v_gene: TRBV24-1; d_gene: .; CDR3nt: TGTGCCACCACCCGGGATAATGAAAAACTGTTTTTT; CDR3aa: CATTRDNEKLFF
abundance: many; j_gene: TRBJ1-1; v_gene: TRBV28; d_gene: .; CDR3nt: TGTGCCAGCAGGCTCACCCCCGTACAGAACACTGAAGCTTTCTTT; CDR3aa: CASRLTPVQNTEAFF
abundance: few; j_gene: TRBJ2-2; v_gene: TRBV28; d_gene: .; CDR3nt: TGTGCCAGCAGTTTAACTTCCCGTCAAGGGGAGCTGTTTTTT; CDR3aa: CASSLTSRQGELFF
abundance: many; j_gene: TRBJ2-5; v_gene: TRBV7-2; d_gene: TRBD2; CDR3nt: TGTGCCAGCAGGGCGGGAGAGGAGACCCAGTACTTC; CDR3aa: CASRAGEETQYF
abundance: many; j_gene: TRBJ1-2; v_gene: TRBV28; d_gene: TRBD1; CDR3nt: TGTGCCAGCAGTGTGACAGGGGCCCCTTCTAACTATGGCTACACCTTC; CDR3aa: CASSVTGAPSNYGYTF
abundance: many; j_gene: TRBJ1-6; v_gene: TRBV6-2/TRBV6-3; d_gene: .; CDR3nt: TGTGCCAGCAGTGAAATCATCGGAGAACCCCTCCACTTT; CDR3aa: CASSEIIGEPLHF